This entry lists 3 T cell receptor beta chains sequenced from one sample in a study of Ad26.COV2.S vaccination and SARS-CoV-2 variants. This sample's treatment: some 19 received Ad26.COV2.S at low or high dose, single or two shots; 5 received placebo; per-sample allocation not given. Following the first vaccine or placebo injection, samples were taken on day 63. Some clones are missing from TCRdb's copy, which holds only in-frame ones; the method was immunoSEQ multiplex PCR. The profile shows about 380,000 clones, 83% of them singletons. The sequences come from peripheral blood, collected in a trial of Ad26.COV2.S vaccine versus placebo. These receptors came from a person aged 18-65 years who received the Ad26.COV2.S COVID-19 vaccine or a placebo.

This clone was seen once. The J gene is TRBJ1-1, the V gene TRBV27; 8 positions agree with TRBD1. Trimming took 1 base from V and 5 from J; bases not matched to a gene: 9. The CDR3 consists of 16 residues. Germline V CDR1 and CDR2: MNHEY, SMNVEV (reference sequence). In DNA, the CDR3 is TGTGCCAGCAGTTTATGGAACAGGGGGAGATGGACTGAAGCTTTCTTT. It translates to CASSLWNRGRWTEAFF.

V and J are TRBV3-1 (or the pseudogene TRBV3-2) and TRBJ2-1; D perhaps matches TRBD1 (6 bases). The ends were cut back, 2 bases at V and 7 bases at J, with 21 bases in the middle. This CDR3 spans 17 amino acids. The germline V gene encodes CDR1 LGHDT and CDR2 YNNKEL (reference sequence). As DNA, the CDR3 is TGTGCCAGCAGCCAACACCTTCAGGGGAGAGTGCGGAATGAGCAGTTCTTC. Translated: CASSQHLQGRVRNEQFF.

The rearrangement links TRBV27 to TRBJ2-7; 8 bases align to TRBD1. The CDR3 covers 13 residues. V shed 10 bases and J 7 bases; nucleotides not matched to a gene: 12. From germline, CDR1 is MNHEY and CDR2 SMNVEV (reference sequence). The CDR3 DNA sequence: TGTGCCACGCAGGGATACAGGGGGTCGGAGCAGTACTTC. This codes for CATQGYRGSEQYF.